One and the same sample provided the 18 T cell receptor beta chains below, sequenced in a study of blood T cell repertoires in COVID-19. Data came from immunoSEQ multiplex PCR; TCRdb stores just in-frame clones and leaves some out. The sample shows 100,000 to 120,000 clones, 76% of them seen only once. The sequenced sample was peripheral blood. These receptors all come from an elderly woman with acute or convalescent COVID-19.

The rearrangement uses TRBV5-1 and TRBJ2-7; 8 nucleotides line up with TRBD1. CDR3 length equals 15 residues. From germline, CDR1 is SGHRS and CDR2 YFSETQ. Trimming removed 3 bases from V and 0 bases from J; junction bases left unmatched: 5. The CDR3, as DNA: TGCGCCAGCAGCTCACGGACAGGGAGCTCCTACGAGCAGTACTTC. Translation: CASSSRTGSSYEQYF.

CDR3 nucleotide sequence: TGTGCCAGCAGCTCCCGTCTAGCTGACACCGGGGAGCTGTTTTTT. It is translated as CASSSRLADTGELFF. The chain is built from TRBV7-2 and TRBJ2-2, with D maybe TRBD2 (5 bases). The germline V gene has CDR1 SGHTA and CDR2 FQGNSA. This CDR3 region has 15 residues. V lost 4 bases to trimming and J lost 3 bases, with 12 bases between them.

The chain couples TRBV5-1 to TRBJ1-2; no clear D gene. The germline CDR1 and CDR2 sequences are SGHRS and YFSETQ. There are 13 residues in the CDR3. V was clipped by 2 bases and J by 2 bases, with 7 bases between them. The CDR3 loop is CASSFERNYGYTF. DNA for the CDR3: TGCGCCAGCAGCTTCGAGAGAAACTATGGCTACACCTTC.

The sample holds one count of this clone. V and J are TRBV16 and TRBJ1-4; D call uncertain. From germline, CDR1 is KGHSY and CDR2 FQNENV. CDR3 length: 14 amino acids. V was trimmed by 2 bases and J by 4 bases, leaving 8 bases between them. CDR3 DNA sequence: TGTGCCAGCAGCCAACCCGGGAGTAATGAAAAACTGTTTTTT. As protein: CASSQPGSNEKLFF.

This clone has just one count. The V and J genes are TRBV7-2 and TRBJ2-4, with D tentatively TRBD2 (5 bases). Trimming stripped 1 base from V and 8 bases from J, with 9 bases between. Germline values: CDR1 SGHTA, CDR2 FQGNSA. This CDR3 comprises 13 residues. CDR3 in amino acids: CASSLGAGDIQYF. CDR3 nucleotides: TGTGCCAGCAGCTTAGGAGCCGGGGACATTCAGTACTTC.

This clone was recorded only once. The gene calls are TRBV7-2 and TRBJ2-1; 7 nucleotides match TRBD2. Germline values: CDR1 SGHTA, CDR2 FQGNSA. CDR3 length equals 18 residues. Germline trimming cut 1 base from V and 3 bases from J; bases unmatched to any gene: 12. The CDR3: CASSLVPPFGGSYNEQFF. Here the CDR3 DNA reads TGTGCCAGCAGCTTAGTTCCCCCCTTTGGCGGGAGCTACAATGAGCAGTTCTTC. Filled out from reference TRBV7-2 and TRBJ2-1, the complete variable domain reads GAGVSQSPSNKVTEKGKDVELRCDPISGHTALYWYRQSLGQGLEFLIYFQGNSAPDKSGLPSDRFSAERTGGSVSTLTIQRTQQEDSAVYLCASSLVPPFGGSYNEQFFGPGTRLTVL.

The V gene is TRBV6-4, the J gene TRBJ1-1; a weak D match, TRBD1 (6 bases). V shed 6 bases and J shed 3 bases, with 17 bases lying between them. There are 15 residues in the CDR3. Looked up from germline, CDR1 is MRHNA and CDR2 is SNTAGT. In nucleotides, the CDR3 is TGTGCCAGCAGAAGAGGTGCGGGGGGCGACACTGAAGCTTTCTTT. Translated: CASRRGAGGDTEAFF.

The V gene is TRBV18, the J gene TRBJ1-1; a weak D match, TRBD1 (5 bases). This CDR3 contains 14 residues. Trimming removed 2 bases from V and 5 bases from J, with 12 bases in between. Germline V lookup: CDR1 KGHSH, CDR2 LQKENI. This CDR3 is CASSPARVGTEAFF. DNA for the CDR3: TGTGCCAGCTCACCAGCCAGGGTGGGGACTGAAGCTTTCTTT.

The chain combines TRBV29-1 with TRBJ2-1; 13 bases are shared with TRBD2. The CDR3 is 14 amino acids. Germline-derived CDR1 and CDR2 are SQVTM and ANQGSEA. V trimming: 6 bases; J trimming: 8 bases; junction bases outside the gene matches: 7. CDR3 nucleotides: TGCAGCGTGCCCGGGACTAGCGGGATTTATGAGCAGTTCTTC. It codes for CSVPGTSGIYEQFF.

V usage is TRBV12-3 or TRBV12-4 and J usage is TRBJ1-2; a weak D match, TRBD1 (6 bases). The CDR3 is made up of 13 amino acids. The V and J ends lost 7 bases and 4 bases respectively, with 13 bases between them. This chain's CDR3 is CASTEGGGYGYTF. CDR3 nucleotides: TGTGCCAGCACCGAGGGAGGGGGCTATGGCTACACCTTC.

V is TRBV10-3 and J is TRBJ2-2; possibly TRBD1 for D (6 bases). The CDR3 runs to 14 residues. V lost 11 bases, J lost 4 bases, and 17 bases lay in between. Per germline, CDR1 ENHRY and CDR2 SYGVKD. The CDR3 DNA sequence: TGTGCCCCAGAGGACAGAACCTCCACCGGGGAGCTGTTTTTT. As protein: CAPEDRTSTGELFF.

J is TRBJ2-1 and V is TRBV6-5; 9 bases fit TRBD2. Germline-derived CDR1 and CDR2 are MNHEY and SVGAGI. CDR3 length equals 15 residues. V was clipped by 2 bases and J by 8 bases; unmatched bases: 7. The CDR3 protein is CASSYRGGGGHEQFF. In DNA form, the CDR3 reads TGTGCCAGCAGTTACCGGGGCGGGGGGGGCCATGAGCAGTTCTTC.

This clone qualifies as medium-sized. The chain joins TRBV9 to TRBJ2-7, with TRBD2 as a possible D gene (6 bases). The CDR3 totals 14 residues. Trimming took 4 bases from V and 7 from J, leaving 18 bases between them. Germline CDR1 is SGDLS and CDR2 is YYNGEE. The CDR3: CASSSAGTPWEQYF. The CDR3 DNA is TGTGCCAGCAGCTCAGCCGGGACTCCCTGGGAGCAGTACTTC.

As concerns this clone: The DNA is omitted, as the CDR3 cannot be located on it reliably, and the CDR3 follows TCRdb's listing. The chain couples TRBV21-1 to TRBJ1-4; the table's D call, TRBD1, was not checked against the DNA. TRBV21-1 is a pseudogene. The CDR3 numbers 16 amino acids, ends counted. The CDR3 spells CASSKFGQGANEKLFF.

The V call is TRBV10-2, the J call TRBJ2-7; maybe TRBD1 (6 bases). In germline, CDR1 is WSHSY, CDR2 SAAADI. This CDR3 has 14 residues. V was trimmed by 8 bases and J by 3 bases, leaving 17 bases between them. In DNA, the CDR3 is TGCGCCAGCCTCGGACAGCTTGCTAACTACGAGCAGTACTTC. Translated: CASLGQLANYEQYF.

V is TRBV5-1 and J is TRBJ1-2, with 7 positions matching TRBD1. The germline V gene encodes CDR1 SGHRS and CDR2 YFSETQ. CDR3 size: 15 residues. Trimming took 7 bases from V and 1 from J; bases not matched to a gene: 10. The CDR3 coding sequence is TGCGCCAGCCGACTCCGGACAGGTTATAACTATGGCTACACCTTC. Its protein is CASRLRTGYNYGYTF.

The chain carries TRBV11-1 and TRBJ2-7; unclear D gene. Trimming cost V 3 bases and J 1 base, with 13 bases left between them. From germline, CDR1 is SGHAT and CDR2 FQDESV (reference sequence). The CDR3 sequence is 15 residues long. CDR3 residues: CASSFGMGRSYEQYF. CDR3 sequence (DNA): TGTGCCAGCAGCTTTGGCATGGGCAGGTCCTACGAGCAGTACTTC.

This chain joins TRBV9 and TRBJ2-3; D remains ambiguous. The germline V gene has CDR1 SGDLS and CDR2 YYNGEE. CDR3 length: 14 amino acids. Between the trimmed V and J ends, which lost 0 bases and 2 bases, there was a span of 7 bases. CDR3 nucleotides: TGTGCCAGCAGCGTAGTCCCTATCACAGATACGCAGTATTTT. Protein sequence: CASSVVPITDTQYF. Looking up the rest from reference TRBV9 and TRBJ2-3 gives the full variable domain: DSGVTQTPKHLITATGQRVTLRCSPRSGDLSVYWYQQSLDQGLQFLIQYYNGEERAKGNILERFSAQQFPDLHSELNLSSLELGDSALYFCASSVVPITDTQYFGPGTRLTVL.